Given below is one TCR beta chain in context. Antigen unknown. Germline trimming cut 4 bases from V and 4 bases from J; bases unmatched to any gene: 12. The CDR3 length is 15 residues. The germline V gene encodes CDR1 SQVTM and CDR2 ANQGSEA. The data stem from a study of long-term antiretroviral therapy in people with HIV. General study findings and limits: Diversity increased after ART yet remained lower than in transplant donor controls.

Every donor had one or more pre-ART and two or more post-ART PBMC samples. Every participant with HIV received treatment in the United States. The assay used was immunoSEQ (version v3.0), run at survey level. Sequencing used immunoSEQ multiplex PCR; TCRdb keeps in-frame clones, though not all of them. Of tens of thousands of clones in the sample, 85% to 95% were seen once. Source: unsorted PBMCs, taken around 7.4 years after starting antiretroviral therapy. This chain uses TRBV29-1 with TRBJ1-2; 7 bases agree with TRBD1. This clonotype was sampled from a man in his fifties or sixties with HIV. The CDR3 DNA reads as TGCAGCGTTGTGGGATCGTGGGGACAGACCTATGGCTACACCTTC. This translates into CSVVGSWGQTYGYTF.